This TCR beta chain emerged from a study of blood T cells in healthy people across ages (dated by TCRdb to the mid-2010s). For context, the study as a whole: Template switching captured roughly one uniquely barcoded TCR beta cDNA molecule per two T cells in model experiments. Using deep sequencing normalized with unique cDNA molecular identifiers, the study measured how TCR beta repertoire diversity changes with age. Donors were grouped into four age groups: young (average roughly 17 years), middle-aged (roughly 38), aged (around 66) and long-lived (around 80). To avoid experimental bias, donors of different ages were distributed randomly across sequencing lanes. Using the same blood draw, the study looked at two additional independent replicas of 1 million unique cDNA reads for two donors, one aged 18 to 30 and the other aged 80 or older. General study outcomes and caveats: Observed TCR beta diversity per million T cells fell roughly linearly with age, and a significant reduction was already apparent by age around 36. Estimates of total diversity based on one million sequenced T cells were considered lower bounds and underestimates. Bulk unsorted PBMC profiling prevented conclusive comparison of naive and antigen-experienced compartments. Observed TCR beta diversity correlated strongly with the percentage of naive T cells measured by flow cytometry. Donor CMV infection status was unknown, potentially confounding age-related changes in expanded clonotypes. Compared with the aged group, the long-lived group had more naive CD4+ T cells, fewer expanded clones and increased TCR diversity, suggesting age selection.

Concerning this clonotype: Its antigen target is currently unknown. Base qualities are not provided; no much larger clone lies one nucleotide away.

To prepare the library, 5' RACE was applied. Sequencing used an Illumina HiSeq 2500. A second about 7 to 12 cycle PCR used a sample-barcoded 5' primer and a J-beta primer mix. Each TCR beta cDNA molecule received a unique molecular identifier from a template-switch 5' adaptor carrying 12 random nucleotides. Each sample yielded at least 2.5 million CDR3-containing paired-end reads. First-strand cDNA synthesis was performed from all RNA using the Mint cDNA synthesis kit, with priming by a TRBC-specific oligonucleotide. After uracil-DNA glycosylase treatment, a first 18-cycle PCR used universal primers M1SS and BC2_uni_R on all cDNA. Per the authors' processing: For normalization, 1 million high-quality reads, each with a distinct molecular identifier, were randomly selected from each sample. Instead of being binned into consensus sequences, reads that shared molecular identifiers were thrown out. MiTCR, with a Q25 quality threshold and the strictest error-elimination algorithm, was used for CDR3 identification, clonotype clustering and error correction. A nonparametric unseen species model with Euler transformation was used to estimate a lower bound on total TCR beta diversity. Through fastp at Q25 and MiXCR, TCRdb rebuilt clones from the public reads, retaining in-frame beta chains. Each CDR3 protein appears once, grouped with its most common genes and DNA. TCRdb assigned the V and J calls; the authors' analysis was not used. Recorded for this sample are 1.5 million to 2 million distinct CDR3 sequences; roughly 27% of them occurred a single time. The biggest ten clones account for over 7% of the sample.

The roughly 39 donors, aged 6 to 90 years, were systemically healthy Caucasian individuals from Russia. Each donor gave roughly 11 milliliters of peripheral blood, drawn into EDTA-treated Vacutainer tubes. Ficoll-Paque density-gradient centrifugation was used to isolate PBMCs, with at least 7 million per sample. Total RNA was extracted from PBMCs with Trizol reagent, with at least 6 micrograms obtained per sample. Naive CD45RAhigh/CD27high T cell percentages were measured by flow cytometry on a PBMC aliquot from every donor. The CDR3, from cysteine to phenylalanine, totals 15 residues. Only the CDR3 region is kept as DNA, spanning 45 bases read in frame from base 1. Trimming removed 4 bases from V and 2 bases from J; the gene matches leave 6 bases unexplained. In the germline V gene, CDR1 corresponds to SGHVS and CDR2 to FNYEAQ.

Material: blood. The sequence is built from TRBV7-6 and TRBJ2-7; 9 bases in the junction line up with TRBD1. The source is a woman in her twenties or thirties in good health. The DNA is TGTGCCAGCAGCTCCGGACAGGGGAGTACCTACGAGCAGTACTTC. It is translated as CASSSGQGSTYEQYF.